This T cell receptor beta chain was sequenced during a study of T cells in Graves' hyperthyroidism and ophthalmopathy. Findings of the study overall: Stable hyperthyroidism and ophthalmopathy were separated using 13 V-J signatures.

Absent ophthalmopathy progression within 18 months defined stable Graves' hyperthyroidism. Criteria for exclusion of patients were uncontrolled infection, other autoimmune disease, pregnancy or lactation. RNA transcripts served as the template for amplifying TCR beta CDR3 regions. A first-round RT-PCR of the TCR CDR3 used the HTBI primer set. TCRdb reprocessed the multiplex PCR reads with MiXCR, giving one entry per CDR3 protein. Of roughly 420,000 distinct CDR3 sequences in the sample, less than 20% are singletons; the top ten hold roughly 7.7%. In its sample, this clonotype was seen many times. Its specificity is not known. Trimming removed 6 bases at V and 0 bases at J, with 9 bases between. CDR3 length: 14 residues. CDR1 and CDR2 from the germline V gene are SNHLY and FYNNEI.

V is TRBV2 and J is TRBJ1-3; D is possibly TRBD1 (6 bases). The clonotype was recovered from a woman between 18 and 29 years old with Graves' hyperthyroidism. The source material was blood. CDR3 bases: TGTGCCAGCAGGAAACAGGGCTCTGGAAACACCATATATTTT. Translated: CASRKQGSGNTIYF.